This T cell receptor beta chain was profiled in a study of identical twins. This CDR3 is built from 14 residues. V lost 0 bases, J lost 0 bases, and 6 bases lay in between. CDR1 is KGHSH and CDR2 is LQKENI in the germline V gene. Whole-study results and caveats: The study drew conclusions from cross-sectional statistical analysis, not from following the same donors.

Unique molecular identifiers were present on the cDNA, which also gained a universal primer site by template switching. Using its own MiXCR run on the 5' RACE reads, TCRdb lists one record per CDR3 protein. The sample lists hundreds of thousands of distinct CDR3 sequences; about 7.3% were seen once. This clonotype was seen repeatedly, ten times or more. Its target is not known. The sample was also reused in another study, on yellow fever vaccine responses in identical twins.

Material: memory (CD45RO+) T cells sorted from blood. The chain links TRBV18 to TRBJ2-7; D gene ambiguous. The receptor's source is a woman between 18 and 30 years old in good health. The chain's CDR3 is CASSPPFSSYEQYF. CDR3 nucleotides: TGTGCCAGCTCACCACCGTTTAGCTCCTACGAGCAGTACTTC. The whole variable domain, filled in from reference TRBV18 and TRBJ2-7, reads NAGVMQNPRHLVRRRGQEARLRCSPMKGHSHVYWYRQLPEEGLKFMVYLQKENIIDESGMPKERFSAEFPKEGPSILRIQQVVRGDSAAYFCASSPPFSSYEQYFGPGTRLTVT.